Listed here are 5 T cell receptor beta chains from one sample, sequenced in a study of ipilimumab plus nivolumab after autologous stem cell transplantation. Assay used: immunoSEQ multiplex PCR; TCRdb lists only in-frame clones, some missing. The sample comprises approximately 10,000 clones, nearly 80% of which are singletons, and almost 8.5% rests with the top ten. This specimen was PBMCs, taken in a trial of ipilimumab plus nivolumab as post-transplant consolidation. Source of these receptors: a male donor with diffuse large B-cell lymphoma.

The J gene is TRBJ2-1, the V gene TRBV2; no clear D gene. The V end was cut by 7 bases, the J end by 6 bases, with 13 bases between. Germline V gene data show CDR1 as SNHLY and CDR2 as FYNNEI. There are 13 residues in the CDR3. CDR3 nucleotide sequence: TGTGCCAGCAAGGAAACCCTAGTCAATGAGCAGTTCTTC. Translating gives CASKETLVNEQFF.

The chain links TRBV18 to TRBJ1-6; D is undetermined. The CDR3 is 16 residues long. Trimming shortened V by 0 bases and J by 9 bases, and 15 bases separated the two germline ends. CDR1 is KGHSH and CDR2 is LQKENI in the germline V gene. The chain's CDR3 is CASSPPDLRGSSPLHF. In DNA, the CDR3 is TGTGCCAGCTCACCACCGGATCTTAGAGGTAGTTCACCCCTCCACTTT.

V gene TRBV5-1 combines with J gene TRBJ2-5; D perhaps matches TRBD2 (6 bases). This CDR3 has 13 residues. Germline V gene data show CDR1 as SGHRS and CDR2 as YFSETQ. Trimming left V 7 bases short and J 2 bases short, with 12 bases between. Here the CDR3 DNA reads TGCGCCAGCCGGGGGTCGGAACAAGAGACCCAGTACTTC. This gives the protein CASRGSEQETQYF. Supplemented by reference TRBV5-1 and TRBJ2-5, the full variable domain reads KAGVTQTPRYLIKTRGQQVTLSCSPISGHRSVSWYQQTPGQGLQFLFEYFSETQRNKGNFPGRFSGRQFSNSRSEMNVSTLELGDSALYLCASRGSEQETQYFGPGTRLLVL.

The chain uses TRBV27 and TRBJ1-2; tentative D call: TRBD1 (5 bases). The germline V gene encodes CDR1 MNHEY and CDR2 SMNVEV (reference sequence). The ends were cut back, 5 bases at V and 8 bases at J, with 15 bases in the middle. The CDR3 is made up of 13 amino acids. The CDR3 here is CASSGRDSWGYTF. DNA of the CDR3: TGTGCCAGCAGTGGCCGCGACAGCTGGGGCTACACCTTC.

V and J are TRBV5-4 and TRBJ2-5; the match to TRBD2 covers 7 bases. Trimming at V came to 7 bases and at J to 5 bases, leaving 8 bases not matched to a gene. Germline loops: CDR1 SGHNT, CDR2 YYREEE (reference sequence). The CDR3 totals 13 residues. The DNA of the CDR3 is TGTGCCAGCTCCCCGGGGGGTGCGGAGACCCAGTACTTC. Its protein is CASSPGGAETQYF.